This T cell receptor (beta chain) is from a study of control samples from healthy donors and cancer patients. Here immunoSEQ multiplex PCR was the method, and the copy in TCRdb shows in-frame clones only, minus some. The sample consists of about 97,000 clones, about 90% of them appearing once. Germline V lookup: CDR1 KGHSH, CDR2 LQKENI. The CDR3 has 16 amino acids. The V gene end was trimmed by 3 bases and the J gene end by 4 bases; junction bases not matched to a gene: 7. The chain recombines TRBV18 with TRBJ2-1, with 9 positions matching TRBD1. The sample consisted of blood. The sequence derives from a woman aged 18-29 years in good health. The CDR3 loop is CASSPDRGGIYNEQFF. The CDR3 nucleotides read TGTGCCAGCTCACCCGACAGGGGGGGAATATACAATGAGCAGTTCTTC. Full variable domain (remainder filled in from reference TRBV18 and TRBJ2-1): NAGVMQNPRHLVRRRGQEARLRCSPMKGHSHVYWYRQLPEEGLKFMVYLQKENIIDESGMPKERFSAEFPKEGPSILRIQQVVRGDSAAYFCASSPDRGGIYNEQFFGPGTRLTVL.